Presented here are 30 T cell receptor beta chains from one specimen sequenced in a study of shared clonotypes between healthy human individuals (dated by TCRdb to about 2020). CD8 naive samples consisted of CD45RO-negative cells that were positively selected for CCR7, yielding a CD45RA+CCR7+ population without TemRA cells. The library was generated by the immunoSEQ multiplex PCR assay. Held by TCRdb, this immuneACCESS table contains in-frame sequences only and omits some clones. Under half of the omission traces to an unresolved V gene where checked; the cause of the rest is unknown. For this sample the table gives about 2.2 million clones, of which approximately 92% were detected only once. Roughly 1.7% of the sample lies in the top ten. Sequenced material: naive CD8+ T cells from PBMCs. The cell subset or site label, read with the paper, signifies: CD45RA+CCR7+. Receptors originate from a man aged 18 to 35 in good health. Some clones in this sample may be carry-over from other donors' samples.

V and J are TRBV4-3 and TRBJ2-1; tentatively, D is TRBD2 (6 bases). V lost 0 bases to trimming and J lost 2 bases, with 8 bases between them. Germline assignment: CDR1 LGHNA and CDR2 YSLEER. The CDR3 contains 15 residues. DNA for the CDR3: TGCGCCAGCAGCCAAGAACGACTAGCCTACAATGAGCAGTTCTTC. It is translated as CASSQERLAYNEQFF.

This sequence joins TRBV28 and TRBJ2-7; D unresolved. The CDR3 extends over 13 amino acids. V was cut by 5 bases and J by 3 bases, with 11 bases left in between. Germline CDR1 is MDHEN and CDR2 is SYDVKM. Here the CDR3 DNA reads TGTGCCAGCAGTCCGCGGCGAGGCTACGAGCAGTACTTC. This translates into CASSPRRGYEQYF.

CDR3 loop: CASRRTSGATDTQYF. The CDR3 bases are TGTGCCAGCAGGAGGACTAGCGGGGCCACAGATACGCAGTATTTT. The V call is TRBV9, the J call TRBJ2-3; 12 bases are a match to TRBD2. The CDR3 covers 15 residues. V gave up 5 bases and J gave up 2 bases; unmatched junction bases: 3. Germline loops: CDR1 SGDLS, CDR2 YYNGEE.

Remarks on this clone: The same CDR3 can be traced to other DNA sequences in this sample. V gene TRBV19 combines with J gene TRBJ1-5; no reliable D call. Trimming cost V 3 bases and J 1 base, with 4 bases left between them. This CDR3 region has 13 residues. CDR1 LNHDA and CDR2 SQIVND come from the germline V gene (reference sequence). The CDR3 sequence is CASSIKSNQPQHF. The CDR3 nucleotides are TGTGCCAGTAGTATTAAAAGCAATCAGCCCCAGCATTTT.

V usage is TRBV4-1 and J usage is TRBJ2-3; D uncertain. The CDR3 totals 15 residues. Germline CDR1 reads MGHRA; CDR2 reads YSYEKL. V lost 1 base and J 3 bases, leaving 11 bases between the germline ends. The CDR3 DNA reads TGCGCCAGCAGCCAAGGTCGGCAGATTACAGATACGCAGTATTTT. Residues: CASSQGRQITDTQYF.

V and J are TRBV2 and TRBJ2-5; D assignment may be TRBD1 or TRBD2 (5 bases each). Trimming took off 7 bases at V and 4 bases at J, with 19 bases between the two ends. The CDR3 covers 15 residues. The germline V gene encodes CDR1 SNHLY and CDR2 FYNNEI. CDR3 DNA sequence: TGTGCCAGCATGATCTGGGGGAGCGGAGGAGAGACCCAGTACTTC. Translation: CASMIWGSGGETQYF.

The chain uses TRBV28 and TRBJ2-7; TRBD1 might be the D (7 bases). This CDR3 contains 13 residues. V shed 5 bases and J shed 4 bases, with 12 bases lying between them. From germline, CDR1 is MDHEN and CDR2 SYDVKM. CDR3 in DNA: TGTGCCAGCAGTGCGGGACAGCGGTACGAGCAGTACTTC. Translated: CASSAGQRYEQYF.

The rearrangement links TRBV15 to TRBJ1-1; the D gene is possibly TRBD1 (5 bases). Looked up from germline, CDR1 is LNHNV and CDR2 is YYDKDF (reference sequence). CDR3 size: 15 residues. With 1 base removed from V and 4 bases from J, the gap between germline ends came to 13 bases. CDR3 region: CATSRVTGRGTEAFF. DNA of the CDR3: TGTGCCACCAGCAGAGTAACGGGGCGCGGCACTGAAGCTTTCTTT.

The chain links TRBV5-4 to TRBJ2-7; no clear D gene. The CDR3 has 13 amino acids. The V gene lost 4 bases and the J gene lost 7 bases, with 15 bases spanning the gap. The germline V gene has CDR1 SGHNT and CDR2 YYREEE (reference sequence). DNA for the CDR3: TGTGCCAGCAGCATCGACCGGGCCTTAGAGCAGTACTTC. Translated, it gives CASSIDRALEQYF.

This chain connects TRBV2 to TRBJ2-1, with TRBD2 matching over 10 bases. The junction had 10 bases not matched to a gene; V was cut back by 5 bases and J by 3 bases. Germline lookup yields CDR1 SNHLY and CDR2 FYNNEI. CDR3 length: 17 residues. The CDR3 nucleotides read TGTGCCAGCAGTCGCCGCCTAGCGGGAGCGGACTACAATGAGCAGTTCTTC. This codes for CASSRRLAGADYNEQFF.

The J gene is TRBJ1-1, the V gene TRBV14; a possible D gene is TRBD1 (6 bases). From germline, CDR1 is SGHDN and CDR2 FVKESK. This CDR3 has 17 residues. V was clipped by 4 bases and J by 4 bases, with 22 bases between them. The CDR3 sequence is CASSRSPQGISGTEAFF. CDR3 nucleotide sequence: TGTGCCAGCAGCCGATCTCCTCAGGGGATCAGTGGCACTGAAGCTTTCTTT.

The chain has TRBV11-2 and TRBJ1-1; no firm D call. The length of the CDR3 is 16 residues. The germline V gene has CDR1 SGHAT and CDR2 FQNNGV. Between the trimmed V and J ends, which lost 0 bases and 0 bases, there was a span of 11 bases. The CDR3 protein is CASSLDPGYMNTEAFF. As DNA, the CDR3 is TGTGCCAGCAGCTTAGATCCTGGGTACATGAACACTGAAGCTTTCTTT.

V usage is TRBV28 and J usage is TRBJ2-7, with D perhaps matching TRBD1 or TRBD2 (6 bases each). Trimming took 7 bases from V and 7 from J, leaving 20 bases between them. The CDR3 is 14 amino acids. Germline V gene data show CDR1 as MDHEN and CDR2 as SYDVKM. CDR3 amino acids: CASKSPGARREQYF. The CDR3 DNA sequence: TGTGCCAGCAAGTCCCCGGGGGCTCGTCGGGAGCAGTACTTC.

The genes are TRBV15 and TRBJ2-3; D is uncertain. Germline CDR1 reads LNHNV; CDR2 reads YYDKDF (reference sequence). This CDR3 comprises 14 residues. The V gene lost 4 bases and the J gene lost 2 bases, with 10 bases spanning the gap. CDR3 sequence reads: CATSNDLDTDTQYF. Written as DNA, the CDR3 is TGTGCCACCAGCAACGATCTCGACACAGATACGCAGTATTTT.

The chain's CDR3 is CASSIRFRGDTQYF. The CDR3 DNA sequence: TGTGCCAGTAGTATACGGTTCCGTGGAGATACGCAGTATTTT. This rearrangement joins TRBV19 to TRBJ2-3; D is ambiguous. V lost 2 bases and J 5 bases, leaving 11 bases between the germline ends. The CDR3 covers 14 residues. The germline gives CDR1 LNHDA, CDR2 SQIVND (reference sequence).

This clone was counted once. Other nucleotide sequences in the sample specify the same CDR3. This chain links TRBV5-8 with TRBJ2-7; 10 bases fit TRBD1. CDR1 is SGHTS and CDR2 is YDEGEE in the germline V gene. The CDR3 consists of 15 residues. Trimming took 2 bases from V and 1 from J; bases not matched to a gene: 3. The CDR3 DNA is TGTGCCAGCAGCTTCCGGGACAGGGGTTCCTACGAGCAGTACTTC. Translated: CASSFRDRGSYEQYF. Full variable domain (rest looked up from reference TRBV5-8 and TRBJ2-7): EAGVTQSPTHLIKTRGQQATLRCSPISGHTSVYWYQQALGLGLQFLLWYDEGEERNRGNFPPRFSGRQFPNYSSELNVNALELEDSALYLCASSFRDRGSYEQYFGPGTRLTVT.

In DNA form, the CDR3 reads TGCGCCAGCAGCCAAACTCGGACAGATTTGAGTTTGACCGGGGAGCTGTTTTTT. Its translation: CASSQTRTDLSLTGELFF. V gene TRBV4-3 combines with J gene TRBJ2-2; weak D call: TRBD1 (6 bases). The CDR3 has 18 residues. V lost 2 bases to trimming and J lost 5 bases, with 21 bases between them. The V gene's germline CDR1 is LGHNA and CDR2 YSLEER.

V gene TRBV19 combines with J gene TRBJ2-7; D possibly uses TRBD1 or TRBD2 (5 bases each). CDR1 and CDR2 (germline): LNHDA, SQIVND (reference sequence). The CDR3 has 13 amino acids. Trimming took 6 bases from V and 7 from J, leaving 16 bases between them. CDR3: CASSWDLSKEQYF. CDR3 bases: TGTGCCAGTAGCTGGGACCTCTCTAAAGAGCAGTACTTC.

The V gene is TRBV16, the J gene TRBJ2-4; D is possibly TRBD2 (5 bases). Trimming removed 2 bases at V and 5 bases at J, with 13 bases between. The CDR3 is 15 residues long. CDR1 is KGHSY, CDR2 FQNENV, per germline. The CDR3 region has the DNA TGTGCCAGCAGCCAAAGTTTGAGCGGACAAAACATTCAGTACTTC. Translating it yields CASSQSLSGQNIQYF. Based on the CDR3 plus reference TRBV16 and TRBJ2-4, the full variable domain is GEEVAQTPKHLVRGEGQKAKLYCAPIKGHSYVFWYQQVLKNEFKFLISFQNENVFDETGMPKERFSAKCLPNSPCSLEIQATKLEDSAVYFCASSQSLSGQNIQYFGAGTRLSVL.

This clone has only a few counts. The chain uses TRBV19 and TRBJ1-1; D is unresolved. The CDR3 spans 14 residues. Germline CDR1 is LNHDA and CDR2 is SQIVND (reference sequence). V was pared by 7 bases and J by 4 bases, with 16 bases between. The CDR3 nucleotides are TGTGCCAGTACGGGAATAGTTGACGGCACTGAAGCTTTCTTT. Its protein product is CASTGIVDGTEAFF.

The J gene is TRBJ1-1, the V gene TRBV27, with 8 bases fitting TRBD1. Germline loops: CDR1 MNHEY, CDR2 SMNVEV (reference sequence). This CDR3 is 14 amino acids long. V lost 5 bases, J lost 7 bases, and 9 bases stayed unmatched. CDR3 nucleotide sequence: TGTGCCAGCAGTATCACAGGGGGGCGACTTGAAGCTTTCTTT. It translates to CASSITGGRLEAFF.

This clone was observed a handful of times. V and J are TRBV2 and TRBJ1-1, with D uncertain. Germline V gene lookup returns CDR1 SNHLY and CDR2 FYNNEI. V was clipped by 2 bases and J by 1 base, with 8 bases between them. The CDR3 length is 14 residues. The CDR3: CASSERRTNTEAFF. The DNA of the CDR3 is TGTGCCAGCAGTGAACGGCGGACGAACACTGAAGCTTTCTTT.

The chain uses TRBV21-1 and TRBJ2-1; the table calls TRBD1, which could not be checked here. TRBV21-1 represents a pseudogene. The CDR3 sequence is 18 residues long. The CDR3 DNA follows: TGTGCCAGCAGAATCGACAGGTACCTCGGCTCTGAAGACAATGAGCAGTTCTTC. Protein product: CASRIDRYLGSEDNEQFF.

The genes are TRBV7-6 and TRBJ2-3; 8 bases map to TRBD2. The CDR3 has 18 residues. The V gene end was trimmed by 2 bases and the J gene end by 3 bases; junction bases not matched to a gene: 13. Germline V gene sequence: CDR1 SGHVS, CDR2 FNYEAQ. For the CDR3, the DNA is TGTGCCAGCAGCTTATTGGCGGGTGCGGGAGGCTTAACAGATACGCAGTATTTT. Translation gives CASSLLAGAGGLTDTQYF.

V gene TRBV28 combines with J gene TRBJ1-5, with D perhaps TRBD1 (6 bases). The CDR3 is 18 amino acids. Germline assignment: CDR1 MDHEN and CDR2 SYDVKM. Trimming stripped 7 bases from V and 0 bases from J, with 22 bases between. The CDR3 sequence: CASTKRTGFSYSNQPQHF. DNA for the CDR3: TGTGCCAGCACTAAAAGAACAGGGTTTAGTTATAGCAATCAGCCCCAGCATTTT.

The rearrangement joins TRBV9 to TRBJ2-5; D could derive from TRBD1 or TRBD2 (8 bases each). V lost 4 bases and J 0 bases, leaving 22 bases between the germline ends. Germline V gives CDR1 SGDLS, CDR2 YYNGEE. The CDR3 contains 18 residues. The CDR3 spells CASSPGGTGGFNQETQYF. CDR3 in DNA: TGTGCCAGCAGCCCGGGGGGGACAGGCGGATTTAACCAAGAGACCCAGTACTTC.

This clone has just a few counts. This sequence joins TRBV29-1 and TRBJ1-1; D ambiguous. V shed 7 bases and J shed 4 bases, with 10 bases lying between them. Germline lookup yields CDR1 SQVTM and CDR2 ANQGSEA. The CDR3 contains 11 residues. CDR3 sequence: CSGRLGTEAFF. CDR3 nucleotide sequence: TGCAGCGGCAGGCTAGGCACTGAAGCTTTCTTT.

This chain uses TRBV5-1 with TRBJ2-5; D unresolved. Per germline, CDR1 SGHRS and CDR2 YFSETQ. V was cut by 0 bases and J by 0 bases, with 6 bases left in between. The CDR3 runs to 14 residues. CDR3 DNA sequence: TGCGCCAGCAGCTTGGGGACGGACCAAGAGACCCAGTACTTC. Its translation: CASSLGTDQETQYF.

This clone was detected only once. CDR3 nucleotide sequence: TGTGCCAGCAGTGAACCCCCCATCCAGCAGCGTGGAAACACCATATATTTT. Amino acids: CASSEPPIQQRGNTIYF. The chain is built from TRBV6-1 and TRBJ1-3, with D uncertain. The CDR3 covers 17 residues. Trimming removed 2 bases from V and 3 bases from J, with 17 bases in between. The germline V gene has CDR1 MNHNS and CDR2 SASEGT.

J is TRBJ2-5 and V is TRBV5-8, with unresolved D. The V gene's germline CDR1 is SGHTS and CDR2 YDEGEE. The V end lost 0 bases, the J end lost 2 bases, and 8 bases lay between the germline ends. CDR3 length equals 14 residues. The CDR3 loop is CASSLEVAQETQYF. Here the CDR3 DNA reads TGTGCCAGCAGCTTGGAGGTAGCACAAGAGACCCAGTACTTC.